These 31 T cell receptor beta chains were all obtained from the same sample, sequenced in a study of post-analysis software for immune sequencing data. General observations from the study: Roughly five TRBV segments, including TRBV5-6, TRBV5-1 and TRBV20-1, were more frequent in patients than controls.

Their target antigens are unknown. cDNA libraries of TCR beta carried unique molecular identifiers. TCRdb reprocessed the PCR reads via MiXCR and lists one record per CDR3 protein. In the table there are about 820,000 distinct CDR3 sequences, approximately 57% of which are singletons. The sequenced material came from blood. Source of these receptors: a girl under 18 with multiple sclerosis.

The CDR3 spells CASSLVSGDFGAFF. In DNA, the CDR3 is TGTGCCAGCAGCTTAGTGTCAGGGGACTTTGGGGCTTTCTTT. This chain connects TRBV7-2 to TRBJ1-1, with D tentatively TRBD1 (6 bases). This CDR3 contains 14 residues. CDR1 is SGHTA and CDR2 is FQGNSA in the germline V gene. Trimming cost V 1 base and J 11 bases, with 17 bases left between them.

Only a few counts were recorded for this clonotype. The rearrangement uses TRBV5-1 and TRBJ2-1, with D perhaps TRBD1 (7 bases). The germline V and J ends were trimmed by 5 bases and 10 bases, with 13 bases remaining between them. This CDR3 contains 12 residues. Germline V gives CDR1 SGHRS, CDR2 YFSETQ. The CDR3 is CASRAGGNEQFF. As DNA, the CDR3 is TGCGCCAGCAGGGCAGGGGGGAACGAGCAGTTCTTC.

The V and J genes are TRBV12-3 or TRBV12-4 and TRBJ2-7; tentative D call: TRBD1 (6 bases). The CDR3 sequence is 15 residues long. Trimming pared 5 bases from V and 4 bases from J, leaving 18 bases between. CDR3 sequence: CASSLLQGVGYEQYF. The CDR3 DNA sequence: TGTGCCAGCAGTCTCCTACAGGGTGTTGGGTACGAGCAGTACTTC.

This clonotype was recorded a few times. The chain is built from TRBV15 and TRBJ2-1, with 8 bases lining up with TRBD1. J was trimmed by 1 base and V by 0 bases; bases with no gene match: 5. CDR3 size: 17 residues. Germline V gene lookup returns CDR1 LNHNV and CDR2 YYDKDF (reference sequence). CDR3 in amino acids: CATSRDITGGSYNEQFF. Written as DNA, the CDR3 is TGTGCCACCAGCAGAGATATTACAGGGGGTTCCTACAATGAGCAGTTCTTC.

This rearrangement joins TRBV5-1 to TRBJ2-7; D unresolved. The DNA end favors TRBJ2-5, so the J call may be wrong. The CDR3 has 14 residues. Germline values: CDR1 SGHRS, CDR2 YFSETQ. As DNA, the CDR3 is TGCGCCAGCAGCTTGGATCCATGGTCGGAGACCCAGTACTTC. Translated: CASSLDPWSETQYF.

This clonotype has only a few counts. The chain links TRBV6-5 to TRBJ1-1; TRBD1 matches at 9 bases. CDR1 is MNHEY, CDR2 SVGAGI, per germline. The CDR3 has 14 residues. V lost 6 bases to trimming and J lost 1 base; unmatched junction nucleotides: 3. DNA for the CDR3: TGTGCCAGCAGCCACAGGGGGCAGAACACTGAAGCTTTCTTT. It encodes CASSHRGQNTEAFF.

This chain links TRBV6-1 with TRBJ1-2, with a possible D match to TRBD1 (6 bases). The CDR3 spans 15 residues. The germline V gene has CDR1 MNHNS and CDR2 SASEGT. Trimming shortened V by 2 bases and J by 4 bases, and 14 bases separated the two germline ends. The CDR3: CASSERDRPAYGYTF. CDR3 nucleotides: TGTGCCAGCAGTGAAAGAGACAGGCCTGCCTATGGCTACACCTTC.

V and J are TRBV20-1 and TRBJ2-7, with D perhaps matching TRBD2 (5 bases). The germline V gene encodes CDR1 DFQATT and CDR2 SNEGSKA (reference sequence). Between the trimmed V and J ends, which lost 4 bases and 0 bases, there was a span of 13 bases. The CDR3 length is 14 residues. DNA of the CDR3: TGCAGTGCTAATTTCCCGGGAAGCTCCTACGAGCAGTACTTC. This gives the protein CSANFPGSSYEQYF.

Here the CDR3 reads CASSLAWQGSSYEQYF. CDR3 coding DNA: TGTGCCAGCAGCTTAGCGTGGCAGGGAAGCTCCTACGAGCAGTACTTC. The J gene is TRBJ2-7, the V gene TRBV11-2; maybe TRBD1 (5 bases). V was shortened by 1 base and J by 0 bases, with 13 bases between the two germline ends. The germline gives CDR1 SGHAT, CDR2 FQNNGV. The CDR3 covers 16 residues.

The CDR3 region has the DNA TGTGCCAGCAGACCTATCGGCCAAGATGGCTACACCTTC. This codes for CASRPIGQDGYTF. The chain employs TRBV14 and TRBJ1-2; D not resolved. Deletions cut 6 bases from V and 6 bases from J, with 14 bases between. The germline gives CDR1 SGHDN, CDR2 FVKESK. This CDR3 has 13 amino acids.

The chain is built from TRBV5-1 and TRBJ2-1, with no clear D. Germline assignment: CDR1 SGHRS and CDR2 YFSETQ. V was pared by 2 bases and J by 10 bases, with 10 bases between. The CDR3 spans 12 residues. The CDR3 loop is CASSFDTYEQFF. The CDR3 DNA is TGCGCCAGCAGCTTTGACACGTACGAGCAGTTCTTC. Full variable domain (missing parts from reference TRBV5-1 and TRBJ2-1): KAGVTQTPRYLIKTRGQQVTLSCSPISGHRSVSWYQQTPGQGLQFLFEYFSETQRNKGNFPGRFSGRQFSNSRSEMNVSTLELGDSALYLCASSFDTYEQFFGPGTRLTVL.

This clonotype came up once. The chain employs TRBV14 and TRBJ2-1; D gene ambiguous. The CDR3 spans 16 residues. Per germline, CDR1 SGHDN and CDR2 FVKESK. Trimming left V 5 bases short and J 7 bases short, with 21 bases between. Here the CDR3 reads CASSSLGLARTNEQFF. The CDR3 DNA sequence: TGTGCCAGCAGCTCCCTCGGATTAGCTCGAACGAATGAGCAGTTCTTC.

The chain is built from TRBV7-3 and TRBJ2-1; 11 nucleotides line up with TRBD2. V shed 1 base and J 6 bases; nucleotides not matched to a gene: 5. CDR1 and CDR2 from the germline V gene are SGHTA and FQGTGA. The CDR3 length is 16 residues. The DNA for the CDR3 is TGTGCCAGCAGCTTAAGTAGCGGGAGGGCTATCAATGAGCAGTTCTTC. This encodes CASSLSSGRAINEQFF.

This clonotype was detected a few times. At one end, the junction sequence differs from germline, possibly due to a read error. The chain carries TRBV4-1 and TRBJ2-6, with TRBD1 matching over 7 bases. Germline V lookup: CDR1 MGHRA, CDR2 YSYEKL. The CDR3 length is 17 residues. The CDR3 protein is CASSKEGAGTGANVLTF. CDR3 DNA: TGCGCCAGCAGCAAAGAGGGGGCAGGGACTGGGGCCAACGTCCTGACTTTC.

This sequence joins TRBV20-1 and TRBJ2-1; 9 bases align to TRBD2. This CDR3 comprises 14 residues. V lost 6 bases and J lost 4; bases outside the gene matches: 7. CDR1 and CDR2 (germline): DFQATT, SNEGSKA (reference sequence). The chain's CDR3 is CSAQRLAAYNEQFF. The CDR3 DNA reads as TGCAGTGCCCAGAGACTAGCGGCTTACAATGAGCAGTTCTTC.

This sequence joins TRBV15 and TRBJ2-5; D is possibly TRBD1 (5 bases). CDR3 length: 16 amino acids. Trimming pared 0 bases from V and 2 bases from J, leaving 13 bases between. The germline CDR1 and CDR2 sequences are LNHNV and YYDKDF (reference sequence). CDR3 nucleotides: TGTGCCACCAGCAGAGAGGGCCTCCAGGGTCAAGAGACCCAGTACTTC. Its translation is CATSREGLQGQETQYF.

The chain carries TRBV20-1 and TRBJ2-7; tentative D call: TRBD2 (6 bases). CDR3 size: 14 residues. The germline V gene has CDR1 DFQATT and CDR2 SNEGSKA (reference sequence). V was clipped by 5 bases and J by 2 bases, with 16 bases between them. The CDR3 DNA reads TGCAGTGCTTCAAGGAGGGGTTTCGCCTACGAGCAGTACTTC. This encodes CSASRRGFAYEQYF.

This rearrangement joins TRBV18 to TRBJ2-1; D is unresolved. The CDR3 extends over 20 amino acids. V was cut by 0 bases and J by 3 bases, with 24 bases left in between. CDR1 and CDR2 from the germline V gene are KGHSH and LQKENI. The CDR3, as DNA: TGTGCCAGCTCACCACCAAGAAGGGCGACAAGGGAAGGAGTCTACAATGAGCAGTTCTTC. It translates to CASSPPRRATREGVYNEQFF.

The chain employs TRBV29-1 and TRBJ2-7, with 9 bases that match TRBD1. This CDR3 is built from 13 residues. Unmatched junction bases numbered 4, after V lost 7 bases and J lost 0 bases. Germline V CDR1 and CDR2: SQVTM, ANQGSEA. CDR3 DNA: TGCAGCGGGGGACAGGGATACTCCTACGAGCAGTACTTC. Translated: CSGGQGYSYEQYF.

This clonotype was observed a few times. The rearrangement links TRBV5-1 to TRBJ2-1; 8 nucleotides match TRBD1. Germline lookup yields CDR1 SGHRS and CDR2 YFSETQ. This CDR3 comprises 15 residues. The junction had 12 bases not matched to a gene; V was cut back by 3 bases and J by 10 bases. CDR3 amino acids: CASSSPGQAVREQFF. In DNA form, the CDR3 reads TGCGCCAGCAGCTCTCCGGGACAGGCGGTCAGGGAGCAGTTCTTC. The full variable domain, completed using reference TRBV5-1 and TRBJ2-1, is KAGVTQTPRYLIKTRGQQVTLSCSPISGHRSVSWYQQTPGQGLQFLFEYFSETQRNKGNFPGRFSGRQFSNSRSEMNVSTLELGDSALYLCASSSPGQAVREQFFGPGTRLTVL.

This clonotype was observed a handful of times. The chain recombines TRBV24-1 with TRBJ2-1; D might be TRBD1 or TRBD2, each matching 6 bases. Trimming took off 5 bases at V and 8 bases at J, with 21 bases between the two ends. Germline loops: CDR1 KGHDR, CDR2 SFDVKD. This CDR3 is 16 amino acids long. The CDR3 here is CATSALGGQGDDEQFF. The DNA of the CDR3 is TGTGCCACCAGTGCCCTGGGGGGACAAGGAGACGATGAGCAGTTCTTC.

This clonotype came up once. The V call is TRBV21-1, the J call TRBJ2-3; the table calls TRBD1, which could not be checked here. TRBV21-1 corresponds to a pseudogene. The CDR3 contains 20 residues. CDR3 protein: CASSAHNFRLTPKRADTQYF. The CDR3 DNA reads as TGTGCCAGCAGCGCTCATAACTTCCGGCTTACCCCCAAACGGGCAGATACGCAGTATTTT.

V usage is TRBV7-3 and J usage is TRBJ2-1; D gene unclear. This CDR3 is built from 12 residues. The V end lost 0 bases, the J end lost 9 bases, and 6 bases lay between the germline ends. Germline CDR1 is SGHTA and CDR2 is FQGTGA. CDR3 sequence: CASSLTDGEQFF. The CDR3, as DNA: TGTGCCAGCAGCTTAACGGACGGTGAGCAGTTCTTC.

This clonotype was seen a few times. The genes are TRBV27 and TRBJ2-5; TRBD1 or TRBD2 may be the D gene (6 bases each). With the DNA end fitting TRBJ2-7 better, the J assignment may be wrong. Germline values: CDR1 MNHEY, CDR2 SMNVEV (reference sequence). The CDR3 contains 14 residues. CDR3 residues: CASSFEGGYYEQYF. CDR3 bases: TGTGCCAGCAGTTTTGAAGGGGGGTACTACGAGCAGTACTTC.

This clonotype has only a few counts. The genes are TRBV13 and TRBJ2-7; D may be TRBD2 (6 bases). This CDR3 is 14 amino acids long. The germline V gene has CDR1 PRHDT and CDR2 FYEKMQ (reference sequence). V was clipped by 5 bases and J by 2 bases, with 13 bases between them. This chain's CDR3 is CASSGAGSPYEQYF. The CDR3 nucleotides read TGTGCCAGCAGCGGAGCGGGCTCACCCTACGAGCAGTACTTC.

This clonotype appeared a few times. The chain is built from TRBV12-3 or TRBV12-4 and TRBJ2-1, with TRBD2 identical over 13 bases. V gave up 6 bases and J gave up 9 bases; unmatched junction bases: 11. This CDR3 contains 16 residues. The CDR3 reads CASRSTSGGASSEQFF. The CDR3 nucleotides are TGTGCCAGCAGATCCACTAGCGGGGGGGCCTCATCTGAGCAGTTCTTC.

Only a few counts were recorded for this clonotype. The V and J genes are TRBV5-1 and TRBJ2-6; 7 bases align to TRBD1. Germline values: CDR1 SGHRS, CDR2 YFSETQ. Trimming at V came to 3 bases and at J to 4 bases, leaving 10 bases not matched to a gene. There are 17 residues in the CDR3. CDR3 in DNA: TGCGCCAGCAGCTCAAGACAGGGTATCGGCGGGGCCAACGTCCTGACTTTC. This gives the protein CASSSRQGIGGANVLTF.

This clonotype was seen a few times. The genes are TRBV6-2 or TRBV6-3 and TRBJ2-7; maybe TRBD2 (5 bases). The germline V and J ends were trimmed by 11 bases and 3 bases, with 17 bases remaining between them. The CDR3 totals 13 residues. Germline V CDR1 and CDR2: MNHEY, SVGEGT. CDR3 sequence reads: CAGSRTSNYEQYF. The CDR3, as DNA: TGTGCCGGATCTAGGACTTCAAACTACGAGCAGTACTTC.

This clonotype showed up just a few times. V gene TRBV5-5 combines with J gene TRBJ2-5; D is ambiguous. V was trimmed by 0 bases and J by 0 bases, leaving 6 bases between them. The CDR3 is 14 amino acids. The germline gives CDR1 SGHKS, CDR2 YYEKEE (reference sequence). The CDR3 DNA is TGTGCCAGCAGCTTGGTGAGAGACCAAGAGACCCAGTACTTC. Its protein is CASSLVRDQETQYF.

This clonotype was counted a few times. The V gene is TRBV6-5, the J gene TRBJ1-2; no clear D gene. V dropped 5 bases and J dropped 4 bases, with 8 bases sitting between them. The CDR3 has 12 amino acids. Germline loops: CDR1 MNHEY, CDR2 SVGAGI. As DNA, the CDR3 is TGTGCCAGCAGTCCAACCCGCTATGGCTACACCTTC. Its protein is CASSPTRYGYTF.

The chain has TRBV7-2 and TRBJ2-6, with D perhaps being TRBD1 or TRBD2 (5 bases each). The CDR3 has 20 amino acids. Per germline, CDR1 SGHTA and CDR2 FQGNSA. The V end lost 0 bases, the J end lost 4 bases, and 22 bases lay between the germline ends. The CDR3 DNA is TGTGCCAGCAGCTTAGCCCCAGGACTTACAGGACTCCCCGGGGCCAACGTCCTGACTTTC. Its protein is CASSLAPGLTGLPGANVLTF.